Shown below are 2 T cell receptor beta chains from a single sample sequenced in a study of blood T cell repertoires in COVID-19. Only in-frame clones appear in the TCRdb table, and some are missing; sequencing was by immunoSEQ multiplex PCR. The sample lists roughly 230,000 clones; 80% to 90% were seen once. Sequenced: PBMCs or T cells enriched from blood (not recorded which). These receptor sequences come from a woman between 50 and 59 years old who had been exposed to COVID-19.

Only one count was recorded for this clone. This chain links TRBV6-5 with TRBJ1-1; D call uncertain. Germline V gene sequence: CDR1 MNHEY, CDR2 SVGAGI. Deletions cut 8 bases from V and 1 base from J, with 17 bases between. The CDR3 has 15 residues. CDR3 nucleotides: TGTGCCAGCTCCCGTATGGGCCTGGGGAACACTGAAGCTTTCTTT. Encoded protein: CASSRMGLGNTEAFF.

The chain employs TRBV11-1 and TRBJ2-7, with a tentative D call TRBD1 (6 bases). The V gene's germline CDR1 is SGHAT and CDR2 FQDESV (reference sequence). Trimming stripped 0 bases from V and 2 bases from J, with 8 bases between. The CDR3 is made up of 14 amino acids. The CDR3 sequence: CASSLAGAPYEQYF. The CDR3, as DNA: TGTGCCAGCAGCTTAGCGGGGGCCCCCTACGAGCAGTACTTC.